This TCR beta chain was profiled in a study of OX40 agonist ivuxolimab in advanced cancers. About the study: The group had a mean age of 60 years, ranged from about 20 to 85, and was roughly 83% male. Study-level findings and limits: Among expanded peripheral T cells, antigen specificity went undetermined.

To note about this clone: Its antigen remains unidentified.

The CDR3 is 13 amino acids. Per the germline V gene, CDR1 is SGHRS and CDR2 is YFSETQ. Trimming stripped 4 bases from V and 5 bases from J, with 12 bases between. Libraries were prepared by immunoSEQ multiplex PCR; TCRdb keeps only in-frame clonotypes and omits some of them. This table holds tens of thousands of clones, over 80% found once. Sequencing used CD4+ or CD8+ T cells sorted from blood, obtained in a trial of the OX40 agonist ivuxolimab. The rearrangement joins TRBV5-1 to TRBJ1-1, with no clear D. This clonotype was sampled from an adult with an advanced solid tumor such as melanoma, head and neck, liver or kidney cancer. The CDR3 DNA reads TGCGCCAGCAGCCCCTTCGGAGGGACTGAAGCTTTCTTT. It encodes CASSPFGGTEAFF.